This record covers a single T cell receptor (beta chain). Antigen specificity is unknown. Using immunoSEQ multiplex PCR, the repertoire was profiled, and TCRdb retains in-frame clones only, with some absent. This repertoire shows about 1.1 million clones, roughly 80% found once; its top ten account for approximately 0.9%. Germline assignment: CDR1 MNHNS and CDR2 SASEGT. The CDR3 spans 14 residues. V lost 2 bases to trimming and J lost 0 bases, with 7 bases between them. The data belong to a study of shared clonotypes between healthy human individuals. Findings and limits, study-wide: Though the depth was large, rarefaction showed that sorted-subset sequencing was incomplete. It was expected that sequencing depth would affect clonotype sharing among donors. Sampling included only blood; tissue repertoires likely differ.

This receptor was obtained from a man aged 18 to 30 in good health. Some clones in this sample may be carry-over from other donors' samples. Source material: memory CD4+ T cells from PBMCs. Described subset: CD45RA-negative fraction. The chain is built from TRBV6-1 and TRBJ1-1; D is undetermined. The CDR3 loop reads CASSELLLNTEAFF. The CDR3 DNA sequence: TGTGCCAGCAGTGAATTACTTCTGAACACTGAAGCTTTCTTT.